The 20 T cell receptor beta chains in this list originate from one sample, sequenced in a study of tumor and adjacent non-tumor tissue in lung cancer. No cell sorting was done before RNA was extracted from the tissue. More than 3 cm separated this lung sample from the edge of the tumor. TCRbeta libraries were built with three rounds of nested PCR, modified from ARM-PCR. TCRdb reanalysed the multiplex PCR reads using MiXCR and keeps one entry per CDR3 protein. The table shows more than 45,000 distinct CDR3 sequences, with roughly two thirds occurring only once. The sample taken for sequencing was distant non-tumor lung tissue. Receptors were obtained from a woman in her 70s with non-small cell lung cancer.

The CDR3 here is CASCSREGAFF. Here the CDR3 DNA reads TGTGCCAGCTGCTCCAGGGAGGGTGCGTTCTTC. This chain links TRBV12-3 or TRBV12-4 with TRBJ2-1; 7 bases match TRBD2. CDR3 length: 11 residues. Trimming cost V 8 bases and J 15 bases; bases outside gene matches: 10.

With respect to this clonotype: A read error may account for a junction end that differs from germline. The chain couples TRBV28 to TRBJ1-5, with 7 bases identical to TRBD1. CDR3 length equals 18 residues. CDR1 and CDR2 (germline): MDHEN, SYDVKM. The CDR3, as DNA: TGTGCCAGCAGCTTCTTACCCGGGACAGTCTGGAGCAATCAGCCCCACCATTTT. Protein sequence: CASSFLPGTVWSNQPHHF. The full variable domain, completed using reference TRBV28 and TRBJ1-5, is DVKVTQSSRYLVKRTGEKVFLECVQDMDHENMFWYRQDPGLGLRLIYFSYDVKMKEKGDIPEGYSVSREKKERFSLILESASTNQTSMYLCASSFLPGTVWSNQPHHFGDGTRLSIL.

A remark on this clonotype: In this CDR3 the conserved last residue, phenylalanine or tryptophan, is missing, so a read error is likely. This chain uses TRBV4-2 with TRBJ2-6, with 7 bases matching TRBD2. From germline, CDR1 is LGHNA and CDR2 YNFKEQ. The CDR3 contains 19 residues. DNA of the CDR3: TGTGCCAACAGCCAAGGTGGGGGGGGTTGGTTATCTGGGGCCAACGTCCTGACTATC. This codes for CANSQGGGGWLSGANVLTI.

A word on this clonotype: Since the CDR3 does not end with the conserved phenylalanine or tryptophan, this likely comes from a read error. The chain employs TRBV5-3 and TRBJ2-4; the D is unclear. Being an ORF, TRBV5-3 has a function that is uncertain. The CDR3 totals 14 residues. The CDR3 DNA reads as TGTCCCAGAAGCTTGTTCCTAGCCAAAAACATTCAGTACTTG. As protein: CPRSLFLAKNIQYL.

On this clonotype: One end of the junction does not line up with germline, which may come from a read error. The chain has TRBV29-1 and TRBJ1-1; D gene uncertain. Germline CDR1 SQVTM, CDR2 ANQGSEA. The CDR3 has 14 amino acids. The DNA for the CDR3 is TGCAGCGTTGAAACGGTGTTCACGAACACTGAAGCTATCTTT. Protein sequence: CSVETVFTNTEAIF.

This clonotype was recorded many times. This chain uses TRBV28 with TRBJ2-4; the D gene is possibly TRBD1 (6 bases). The CDR3 totals 14 residues. CDR1 and CDR2 (germline): MDHEN, SYDVKM. V was clipped by 6 bases and J by 0 bases, with 9 bases between them. In nucleotides, the CDR3 is TGTGCCAGCAGGGACAGTCTAGCCAAAAACATTCAGTACTTC. Translating gives CASRDSLAKNIQYF.

This clonotype was detected many times. The chain joins TRBV28 to TRBJ2-7; D is unclear. The germline CDR1 and CDR2 sequences are MDHEN and SYDVKM. The V and J ends lost 7 bases and 2 bases respectively, with 15 bases between them. CDR3 length: 14 amino acids. The chain's CDR3 is CASKPRAETYEQYF. The CDR3 nucleotides are TGTGCCAGCAAACCACGGGCAGAGACCTACGAGCAGTACTTC.

There are many counts of this clonotype. The gene calls are TRBV14 and TRBJ1-1, with D uncertain. Germline V lookup: CDR1 SGHDN, CDR2 FVKESK. CDR3 length equals 14 residues. V dropped 1 base and J dropped 1 base, with 7 bases sitting between them. CDR3 sequence reads: CASSQAGENTEAFF. The DNA of the CDR3 is TGTGCCAGCAGCCAAGCCGGGGAGAACACTGAAGCTTTCTTT.

As concerns this clonotype: The junction differs from germline at one of its ends, possibly a read error. The chain carries TRBV11-1 and TRBJ1-2; no clear D. Germline V lookup: CDR1 SGHAT, CDR2 FQDESV (reference sequence). CDR3 length: 14 amino acids. The CDR3 reads CASSQSGVDYGYTF. CDR3 DNA sequence: TGTGCCAGCAGTCAGTCGGGAGTTGATTATGGCTATACCTTC.

At least ten counts were recorded for this clonotype. The chain carries TRBV29-1 and TRBJ2-1; 7 bases map to TRBD2. The germline gives CDR1 SQVTM, CDR2 ANQGSEA. The CDR3 runs 13 residues. The junction had 3 bases not matched to a gene; V was cut back by 4 bases and J by 3 bases. In nucleotides, the CDR3 is TGCAGCGTTGCCCCTAGCGGCTACAATGAGCAGTTCTTC. Translated, it gives CSVAPSGYNEQFF.

As regards this clonotype: Germline is not matched at one junction end, which may reflect a read error. The rearrangement links TRBV11-3 to TRBJ2-1; weak D call: TRBD2 (6 bases). Looked up from germline, CDR1 is SGHNT and CDR2 is YENEEA. This CDR3 spans 12 amino acids. This CDR3 is CASGRLYNKQFF. CDR3 nucleotide sequence: TGTGCTAGCGGCAGATTATACAATAAGCAGTTCTTC.

This clonotype came up a few times. With a much larger clone just one base away, this may be a read error. The chain recombines TRBV7-9 with TRBJ2-2; TRBD2 agrees at 7 bases. The germline V gene has CDR1 SEHNR and CDR2 FQNEAQ (reference sequence). CDR3 length: 15 residues. J lost 5 bases, V lost 11 bases, and 14 bases had no gene match. CDR3 DNA: TGTGCCGGCATCGATGCGGGAGAAGGGACCGGGGAGCTGTTTTTT. Residues: CAGIDAGEGTGELFF.

With regard to this clonotype: A read error is likely, as this CDR3 ends without the conserved phenylalanine or tryptophan. The chain carries TRBV29-1 and TRBJ1-1, with a tentative D call TRBD1 (5 bases). This CDR3 is 14 amino acids long. Germline assignment: CDR1 SQVTM and CDR2 ANQGSEA. Trimming shortened V by 6 bases and J by 4 bases, and 18 bases separated the two germline ends. The CDR3 protein is CSVRELLGVTEAFL. CDR3 DNA: TGCAGCGTCAGGGAGCTCCTTGGGGTCACTGAAGCTTTCTTA.

Comment on this clonotype: Mismatch with germline at one junction end may stem from a read error. The chain uses TRBV13 and TRBJ2-7; unclear D gene. The germline V gene encodes CDR1 PRHDT and CDR2 FYEKMQ (reference sequence). The CDR3 contains 14 residues. In DNA, the CDR3 is TGTGCCAGCAGCCCCAGACACTTGTTATACGATCAGTACTTC. Translation gives CASSPRHLLYDQYF. The full variable domain, in which reference TRBV13 and TRBJ2-7 provide the parts outside the CDR3, is AAGVIQSPRHLIKEKRETATLKCYPIPRHDTVYWYQQGPGQDPQFLISFYEKMQSDKGSIPDRFSAQQFSDYHSELNMSSLELGDSALYFCASSPRHLLYDQYFGPGTRLTVT.

This clonotype showed up many times. The chain links TRBV28 to TRBJ2-7; 7 bases are shared with TRBD1. The CDR3 is 17 amino acids. Germline V gene sequence: CDR1 MDHEN, CDR2 SYDVKM. Germline trimming cut 7 bases from V and 4 bases from J; bases unmatched to any gene: 19. CDR3 in amino acids: CASTLGDRRPWSYEQYF. CDR3 DNA sequence: TGTGCCAGCACCCTCGGGGACAGAAGACCTTGGAGTTACGAGCAGTACTTC.

This clonotype was found a few times. This chain connects TRBV20-1 to TRBJ2-1; 11 bases map to TRBD2. Trimming cost V 0 bases and J 1 base; bases outside gene matches: 11. The length of the CDR3 is 19 residues. CDR1 and CDR2 (germline): DFQATT, SNEGSKA (reference sequence). CDR3 coding DNA: TGCAGTGCTAGAGACCGGATAGCGGGAGGGCCTACGTCCTACAATGAGCAGTTCTTC. Translated: CSARDRIAGGPTSYNEQFF.

This clonotype was detected ten times or more. One junction end disagrees with the germline gene, perhaps due to a read error. The chain carries TRBV28 and TRBJ2-3, with D perhaps TRBD1 (6 bases). Germline V CDR1 and CDR2: MDHEN, SYDVKM. The CDR3 is made up of 14 amino acids. Here the CDR3 DNA reads TGTGCCAACAGTGGGGACACTAGCACAGATACGCAGTATTTT. As protein: CANSGDTSTDTQYF.

The CDR3 loop reads CSVEVGAGGTQYF. The CDR3 DNA follows: TGCAGCGTCGAGGTCGGCGCCGGGGGGACCCAGTACTTC. This rearrangement joins TRBV29-1 to TRBJ2-5, with a tentative D call TRBD2 (6 bases). With 6 bases removed from V and 7 bases from J, the gap between germline ends came to 18 bases. The CDR3 sequence is 13 residues long. Germline CDR1 reads SQVTM; CDR2 reads ANQGSEA.

The V call is TRBV29-1, the J call TRBJ2-1; D is perhaps TRBD1 or TRBD2 (5 bases each). The germline V gene encodes CDR1 SQVTM and CDR2 ANQGSEA. This CDR3 comprises 16 residues. Trimming shortened V by 4 bases and J by 10 bases, and 26 bases separated the two germline ends. The CDR3 region is CSVVVGAQHFLKEQFF. The CDR3 DNA reads as TGCAGCGTTGTGGTCGGGGCTCAACACTTTTTAAAAGAGCAGTTCTTC.

This clonotype was counted many times. The rearrangement uses TRBV11-2 and TRBJ2-2; 12 nucleotides match TRBD2. Germline lookup yields CDR1 SGHAT and CDR2 FQNNGV. Trimming took 2 bases from V and 6 from J; bases not matched to a gene: 4. The length of the CDR3 is 16 residues. The CDR3 region has the DNA TGTGCCAGCAGCTTAATGCTAGCGGGAGGGGCCGGGGAGCTGTTTTTT. Its translation is CASSLMLAGGAGELFF.